This T cell receptor (beta chain) stems from a study of graft-versus-host responses after intestinal transplantation. Looking at the study overall: The whole recipient group had anti-thymocyte globulin induction followed by tacrolimus and steroids for approximately three years.

The authors combined approximately 200,000 CFSE-labeled responder cells with approximately 200,000 irradiated, violet-dye-labeled stimulator cells in plates. Clones were read by immunoSEQ multiplex PCR, and TCRdb kept only the in-frame ones, dropping some. Among 20,000 to 25,000 clones listed, 30% to 40% were seen once. The trim removed 0 bases at V and 5 bases at J, leaving 3 bases unmatched. The CDR3 covers 15 residues. From germline, CDR1 is SGHNT and CDR2 YYREEE (reference sequence). This chain uses TRBV5-4 with TRBJ1-1, with TRBD1 matching 11 bases. The sequenced sample was alloreactive CD8+ T cells from a mixed lymphocyte reaction culture, obtained before intestinal transplant. Indicated subset: CFSE-low proliferating T cells sorted from roughly six-day pre-transplant mixed lymphocyte reaction (GvH or HvG direction). The sequence came from a human patient who received an intestinal transplant. This chain's CDR3 is CASSLGDRGFTEAFF. CDR3 nucleotides: TGTGCCAGCAGCTTGGGGGACAGGGGGTTTACTGAAGCTTTCTTT.